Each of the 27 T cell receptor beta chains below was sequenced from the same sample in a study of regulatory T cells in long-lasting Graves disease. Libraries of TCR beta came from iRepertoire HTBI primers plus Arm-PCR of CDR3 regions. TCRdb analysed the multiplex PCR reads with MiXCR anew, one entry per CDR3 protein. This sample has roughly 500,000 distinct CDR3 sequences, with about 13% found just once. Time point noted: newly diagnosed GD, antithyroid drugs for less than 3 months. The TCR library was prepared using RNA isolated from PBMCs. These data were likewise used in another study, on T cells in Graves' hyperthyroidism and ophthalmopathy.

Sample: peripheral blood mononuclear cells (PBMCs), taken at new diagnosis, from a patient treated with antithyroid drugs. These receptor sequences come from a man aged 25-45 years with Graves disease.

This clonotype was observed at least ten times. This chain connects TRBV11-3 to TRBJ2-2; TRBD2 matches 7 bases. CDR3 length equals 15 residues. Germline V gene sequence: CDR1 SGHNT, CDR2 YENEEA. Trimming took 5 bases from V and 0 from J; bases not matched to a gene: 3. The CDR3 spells CASSRTSANTGELFF. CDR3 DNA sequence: TGTGCCAGCAGCCGTACTAGCGCGAACACCGGGGAGCTGTTTTTT. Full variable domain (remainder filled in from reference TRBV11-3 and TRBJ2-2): EAGVVQSPRYKIIEKKQPVAFWCNPISGHNTLYWYLQNLGQGPELLIRYENEEAVDDSQLPKDRFSAERLKGVDSTLKIQPAELGDSAVYLCASSRTSANTGELFFGEGSRLTVL.

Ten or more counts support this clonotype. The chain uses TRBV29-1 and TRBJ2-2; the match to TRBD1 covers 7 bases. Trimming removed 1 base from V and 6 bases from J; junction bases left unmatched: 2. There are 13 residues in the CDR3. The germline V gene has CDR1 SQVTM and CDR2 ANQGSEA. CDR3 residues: CSVEGQGAGELFF. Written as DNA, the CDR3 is TGCAGCGTTGAAGGGCAGGGGGCCGGGGAGCTGTTTTTT.

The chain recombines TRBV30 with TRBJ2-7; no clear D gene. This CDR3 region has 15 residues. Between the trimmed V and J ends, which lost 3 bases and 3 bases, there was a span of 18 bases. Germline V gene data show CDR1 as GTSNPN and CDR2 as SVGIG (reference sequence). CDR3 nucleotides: TGTGCCTGGAGCGCCAATAGCAGGAATTTCTACGAGCAGTACTTC. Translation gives CAWSANSRNFYEQYF.

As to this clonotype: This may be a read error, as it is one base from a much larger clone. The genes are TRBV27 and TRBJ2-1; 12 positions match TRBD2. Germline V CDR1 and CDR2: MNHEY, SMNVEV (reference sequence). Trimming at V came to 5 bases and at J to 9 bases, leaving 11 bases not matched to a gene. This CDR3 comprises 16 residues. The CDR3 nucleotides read TGTGCCAGCAGTCTTCCGACTAGCGGGAGAGGCAGTGAGCAGTTCTTC. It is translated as CASSLPTSGRGSEQFF.

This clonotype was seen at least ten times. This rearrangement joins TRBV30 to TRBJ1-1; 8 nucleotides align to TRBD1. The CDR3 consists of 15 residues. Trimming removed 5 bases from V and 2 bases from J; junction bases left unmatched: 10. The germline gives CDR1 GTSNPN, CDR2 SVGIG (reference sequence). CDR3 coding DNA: TGTGCCTGGGCAAACACCGGGACAGGAAACACTGAAGCTTTCTTT. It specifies CAWANTGTGNTEAFF.

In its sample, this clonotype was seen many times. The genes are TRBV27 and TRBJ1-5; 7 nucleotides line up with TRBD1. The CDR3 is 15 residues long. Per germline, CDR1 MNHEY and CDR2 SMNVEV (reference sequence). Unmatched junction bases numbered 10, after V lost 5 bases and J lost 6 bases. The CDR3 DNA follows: TGTGCCAGCAGTATGCGACAGGGATCGGCTCAGCCCCAGCATTTT. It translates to CASSMRQGSAQPQHF.

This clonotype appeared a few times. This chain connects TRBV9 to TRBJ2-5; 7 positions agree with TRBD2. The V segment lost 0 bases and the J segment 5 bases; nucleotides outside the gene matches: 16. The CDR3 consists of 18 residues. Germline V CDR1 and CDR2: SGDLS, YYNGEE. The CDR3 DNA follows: TGTGCCAGCAGCGTAGCTGGAACTAGCGCGAGTCTGGGGGAGACCCAGTACTTC. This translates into CASSVAGTSASLGETQYF.

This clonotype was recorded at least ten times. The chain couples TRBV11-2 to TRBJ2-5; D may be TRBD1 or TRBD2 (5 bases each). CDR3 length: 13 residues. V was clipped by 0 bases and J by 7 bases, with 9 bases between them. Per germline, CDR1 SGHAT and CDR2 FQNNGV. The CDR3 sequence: CASSLDKGRTQYF. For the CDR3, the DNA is TGTGCCAGCAGCTTAGACAAGGGACGGACCCAGTACTTC.

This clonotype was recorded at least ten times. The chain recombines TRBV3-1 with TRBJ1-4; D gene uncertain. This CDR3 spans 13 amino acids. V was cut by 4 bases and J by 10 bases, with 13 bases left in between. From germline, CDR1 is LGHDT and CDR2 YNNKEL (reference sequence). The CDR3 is CASSPPFGRKLFF. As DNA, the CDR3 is TGTGCCAGCAGCCCCCCCTTCGGCAGAAAACTGTTTTTT.

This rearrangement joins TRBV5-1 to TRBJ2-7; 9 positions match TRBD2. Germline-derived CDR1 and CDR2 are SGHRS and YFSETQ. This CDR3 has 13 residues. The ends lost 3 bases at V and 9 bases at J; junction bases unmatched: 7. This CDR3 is CASSYLAGEVQYF. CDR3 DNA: TGCGCCAGCAGCTACTTAGCGGGAGAGGTGCAGTACTTC. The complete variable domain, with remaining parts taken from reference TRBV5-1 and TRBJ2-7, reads KAGVTQTPRYLIKTRGQQVTLSCSPISGHRSVSWYQQTPGQGLQFLFEYFSETQRNKGNFPGRFSGRQFSNSRSEMNVSTLELGDSALYLCASSYLAGEVQYFGPGTRLTVT.

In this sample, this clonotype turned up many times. CDR3 sequence: CASSWPLGQHSNQPQHF. The CDR3 nucleotides read TGTGCCAGCAGCTGGCCCCTCGGGCAGCATAGCAATCAGCCCCAGCATTTT. The V gene is TRBV7-2, the J gene TRBJ1-5; D gene unclear. In germline, CDR1 is SGHTA, CDR2 FQGNSA. Trimming took off 4 bases at V and 0 bases at J, with 16 bases between the two ends. This CDR3 region has 17 residues. Combining the CDR3 with reference TRBV7-2 and TRBJ1-5 gives the whole variable domain GAGVSQSPSNKVTEKGKDVELRCDPISGHTALYWYRQSLGQGLEFLIYFQGNSAPDKSGLPSDRFSAERTGGSVSTLTIQRTQQEDSAVYLCASSWPLGQHSNQPQHFGDGTRLSIL.

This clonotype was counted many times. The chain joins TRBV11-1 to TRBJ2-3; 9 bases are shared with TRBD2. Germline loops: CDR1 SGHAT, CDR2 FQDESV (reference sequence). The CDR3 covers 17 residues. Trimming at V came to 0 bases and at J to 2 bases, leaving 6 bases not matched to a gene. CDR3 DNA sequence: TGTGCCAGCAGCTTAGCGATGTCTAGCGGGGTCACAGATACGCAGTATTTT. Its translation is CASSLAMSSGVTDTQYF.

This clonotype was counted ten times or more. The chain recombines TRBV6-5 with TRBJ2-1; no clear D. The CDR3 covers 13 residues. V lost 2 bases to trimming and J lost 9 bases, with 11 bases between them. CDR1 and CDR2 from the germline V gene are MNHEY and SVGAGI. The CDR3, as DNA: TGTGCCAGCAGTTACCGGGTAGGTGGTGAGCAGTTCTTC. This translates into CASSYRVGGEQFF.

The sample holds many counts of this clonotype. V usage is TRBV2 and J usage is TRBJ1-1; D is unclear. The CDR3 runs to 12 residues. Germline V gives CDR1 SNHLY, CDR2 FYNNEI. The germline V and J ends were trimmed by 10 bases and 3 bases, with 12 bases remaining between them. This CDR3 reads CAIKTVDTEAFF. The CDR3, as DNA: TGTGCCATCAAGACTGTGGACACTGAAGCTTTCTTT. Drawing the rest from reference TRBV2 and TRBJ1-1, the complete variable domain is EPEVTQTPSHQVTQMGQEVILRCVPISNHLYFYWYRQILGQKVEFLVSFYNNEISEKSEIFDDQFSVERPDGSNFTLKIRSTKLEDSAMYFCAIKTVDTEAFFGQGTRLTVV.

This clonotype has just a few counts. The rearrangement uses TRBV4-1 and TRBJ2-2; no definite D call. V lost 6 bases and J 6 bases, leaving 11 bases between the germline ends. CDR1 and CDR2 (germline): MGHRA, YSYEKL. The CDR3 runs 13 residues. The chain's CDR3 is CASRPDGPGELFF. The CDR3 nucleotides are TGCGCCAGCAGACCCGATGGGCCCGGGGAGCTGTTTTTT.

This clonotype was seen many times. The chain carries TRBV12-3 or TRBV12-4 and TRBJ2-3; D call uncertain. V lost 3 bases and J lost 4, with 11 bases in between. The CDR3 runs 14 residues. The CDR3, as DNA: TGTGCCAGCAGTTTTGGACCCCCCCCAGATACGCAGTATTTT. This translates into CASSFGPPPDTQYF.

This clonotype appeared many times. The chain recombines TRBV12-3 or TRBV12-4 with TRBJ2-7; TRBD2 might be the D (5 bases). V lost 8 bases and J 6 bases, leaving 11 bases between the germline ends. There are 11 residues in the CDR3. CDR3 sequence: CASARVFEQYF. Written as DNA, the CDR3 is TGTGCCAGCGCGAGGGTATTCGAGCAGTACTTC.

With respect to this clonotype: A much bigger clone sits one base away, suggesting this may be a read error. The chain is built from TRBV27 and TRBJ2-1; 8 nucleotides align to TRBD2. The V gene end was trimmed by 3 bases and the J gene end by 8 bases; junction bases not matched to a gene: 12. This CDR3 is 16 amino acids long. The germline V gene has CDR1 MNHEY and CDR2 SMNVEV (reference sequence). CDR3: CASSFDSPMRGDEQFF. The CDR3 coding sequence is TGTGCCAGCAGTTTTGATAGCCCGATGCGGGGGGATGAGCAGTTCTTC.

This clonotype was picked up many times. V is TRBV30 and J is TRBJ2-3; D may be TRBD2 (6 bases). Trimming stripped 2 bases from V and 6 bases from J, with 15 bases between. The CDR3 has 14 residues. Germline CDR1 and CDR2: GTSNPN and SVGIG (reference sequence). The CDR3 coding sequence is TGTGCCTGGAGTCTCGGGACGGCGGGGGATACGCAGTATTTT. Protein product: CAWSLGTAGDTQYF. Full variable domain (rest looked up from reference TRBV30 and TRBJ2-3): SQTIHQWPATLVQPVGSPLSLECTVEGTSNPNLYWYRQAAGRGLQLLFYSVGIGQISSEVPQNLSASRPQDRQFILSSKKLLLSDSGFYLCAWSLGTAGDTQYFGPGTRLTVL.

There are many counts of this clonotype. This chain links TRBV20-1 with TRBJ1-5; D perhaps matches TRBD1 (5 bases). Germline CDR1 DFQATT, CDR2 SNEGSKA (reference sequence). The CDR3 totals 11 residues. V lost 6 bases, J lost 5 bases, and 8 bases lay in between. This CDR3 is CSAREDQPQHF. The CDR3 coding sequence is TGCAGTGCCAGGGAAGATCAGCCCCAGCATTTT.

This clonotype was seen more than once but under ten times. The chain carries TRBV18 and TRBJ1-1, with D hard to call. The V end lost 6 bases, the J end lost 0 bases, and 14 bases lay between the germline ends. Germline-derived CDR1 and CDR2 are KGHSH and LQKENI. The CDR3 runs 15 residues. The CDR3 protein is CASSLLNTLNTEAFF. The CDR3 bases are TGTGCCAGCTCCCTTCTAAATACACTGAACACTGAAGCTTTCTTT.

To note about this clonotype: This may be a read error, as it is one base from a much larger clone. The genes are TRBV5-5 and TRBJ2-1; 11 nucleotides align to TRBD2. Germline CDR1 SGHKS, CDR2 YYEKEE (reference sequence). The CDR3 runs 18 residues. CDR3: CTSSSALTRLAGYNEQFF. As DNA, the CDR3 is TGTACCAGCAGCTCGGCCTTGACTAGACTAGCGGGATACAATGAGCAGTTCTTC.

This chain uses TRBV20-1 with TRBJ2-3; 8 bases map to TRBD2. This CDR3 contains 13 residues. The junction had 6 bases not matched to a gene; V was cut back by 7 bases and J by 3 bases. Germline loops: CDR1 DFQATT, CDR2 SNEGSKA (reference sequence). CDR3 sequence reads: CSVLTSGTDTQYF. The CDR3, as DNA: TGCAGTGTCCTAACTAGCGGAACAGATACGCAGTATTTT.

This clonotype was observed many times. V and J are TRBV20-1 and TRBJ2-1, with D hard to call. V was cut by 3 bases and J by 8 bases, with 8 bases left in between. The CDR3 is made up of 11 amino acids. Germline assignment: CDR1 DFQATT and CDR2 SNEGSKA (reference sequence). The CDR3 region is CSARSNDEQFF. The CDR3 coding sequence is TGCAGTGCTAGGAGTAACGATGAGCAGTTCTTC.

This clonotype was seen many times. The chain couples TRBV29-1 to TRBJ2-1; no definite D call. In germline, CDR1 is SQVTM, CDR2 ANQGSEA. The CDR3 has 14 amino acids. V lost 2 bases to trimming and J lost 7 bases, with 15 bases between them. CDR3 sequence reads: CSVEWVRVPNEQFF. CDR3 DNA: TGCAGCGTTGAATGGGTAAGGGTCCCAAATGAGCAGTTCTTC.

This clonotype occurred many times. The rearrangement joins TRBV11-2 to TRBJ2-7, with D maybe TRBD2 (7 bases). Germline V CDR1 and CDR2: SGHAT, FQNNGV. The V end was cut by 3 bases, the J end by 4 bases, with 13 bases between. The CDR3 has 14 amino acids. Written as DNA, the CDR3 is TGTGCCAGCAGCTTCGCGGCGGGGGCTTACGAGCAGTACTTC. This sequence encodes CASSFAAGAYEQYF.

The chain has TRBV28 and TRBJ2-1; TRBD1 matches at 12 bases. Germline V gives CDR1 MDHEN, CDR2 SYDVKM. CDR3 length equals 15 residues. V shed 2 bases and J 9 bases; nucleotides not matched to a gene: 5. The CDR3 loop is CASSLRDRGRGEQFF. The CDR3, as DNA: TGTGCCAGCAGTTTACGGGACAGGGGGCGCGGTGAGCAGTTCTTC.